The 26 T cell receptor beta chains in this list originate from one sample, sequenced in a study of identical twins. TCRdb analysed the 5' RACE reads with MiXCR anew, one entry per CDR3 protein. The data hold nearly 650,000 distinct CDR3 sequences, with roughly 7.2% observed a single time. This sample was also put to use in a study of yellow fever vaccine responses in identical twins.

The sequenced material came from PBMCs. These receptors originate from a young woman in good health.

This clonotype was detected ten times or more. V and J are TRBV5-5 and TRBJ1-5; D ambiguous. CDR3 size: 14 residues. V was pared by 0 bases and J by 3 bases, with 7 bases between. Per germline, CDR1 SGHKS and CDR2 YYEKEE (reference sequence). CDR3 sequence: CASSLAQYNQPQHF. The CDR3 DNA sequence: TGTGCCAGCAGCTTGGCCCAGTACAATCAGCCCCAGCATTTT.

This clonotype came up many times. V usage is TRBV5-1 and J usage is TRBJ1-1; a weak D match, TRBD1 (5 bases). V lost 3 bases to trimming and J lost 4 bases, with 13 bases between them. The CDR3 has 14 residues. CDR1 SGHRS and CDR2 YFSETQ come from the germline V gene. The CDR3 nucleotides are TGCGCCAGCAGCTCGAACAGGAGGGGCACTGAAGCTTTCTTT. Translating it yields CASSSNRRGTEAFF.

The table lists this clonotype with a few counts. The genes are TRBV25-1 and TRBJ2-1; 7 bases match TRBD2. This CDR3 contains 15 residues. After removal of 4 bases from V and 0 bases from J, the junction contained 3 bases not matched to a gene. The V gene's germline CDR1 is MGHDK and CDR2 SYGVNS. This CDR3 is CASSVSGVSYNEQFF. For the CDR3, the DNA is TGTGCCAGCAGTGTAAGCGGGGTCTCCTACAATGAGCAGTTCTTC.

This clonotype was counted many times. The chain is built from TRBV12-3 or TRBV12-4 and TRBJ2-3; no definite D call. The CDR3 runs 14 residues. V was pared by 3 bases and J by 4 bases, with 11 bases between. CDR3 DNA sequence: TGTGCCAGCAGTTTGTCCCCACGGCCAGATACGCAGTATTTT. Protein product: CASSLSPRPDTQYF.

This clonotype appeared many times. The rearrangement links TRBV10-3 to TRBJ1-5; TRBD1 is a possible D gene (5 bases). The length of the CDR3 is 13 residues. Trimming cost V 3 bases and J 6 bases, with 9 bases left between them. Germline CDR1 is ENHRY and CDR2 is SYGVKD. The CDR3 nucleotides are TGTGCCATCAGTGATGCGGGGGTTCAGCCCCAGCATTTT. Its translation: CAISDAGVQPQHF.

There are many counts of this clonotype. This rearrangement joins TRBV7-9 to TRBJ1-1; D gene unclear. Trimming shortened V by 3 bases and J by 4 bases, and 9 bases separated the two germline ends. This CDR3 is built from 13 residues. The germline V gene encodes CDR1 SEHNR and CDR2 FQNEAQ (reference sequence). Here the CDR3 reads CASSLLPGTEAFF. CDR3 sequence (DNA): TGTGCCAGCAGCTTGCTCCCTGGCACTGAAGCTTTCTTT.

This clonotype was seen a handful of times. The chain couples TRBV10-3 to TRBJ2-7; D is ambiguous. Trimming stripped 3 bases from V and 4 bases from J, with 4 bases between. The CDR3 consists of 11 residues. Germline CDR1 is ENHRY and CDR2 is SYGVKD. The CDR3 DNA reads TGTGCCATCAGTGATTTGTACGAGCAGTACGTC. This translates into CAISDLYEQYV.

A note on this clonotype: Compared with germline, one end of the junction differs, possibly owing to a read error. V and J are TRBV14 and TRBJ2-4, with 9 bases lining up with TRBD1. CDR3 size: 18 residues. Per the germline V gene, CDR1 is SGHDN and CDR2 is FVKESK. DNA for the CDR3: TGTGTCAGCAGTTCCACTTCCGGGACAGGGATCGCCAAAAACATTCAGTACTTC. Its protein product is CVSSSTSGTGIAKNIQYF.

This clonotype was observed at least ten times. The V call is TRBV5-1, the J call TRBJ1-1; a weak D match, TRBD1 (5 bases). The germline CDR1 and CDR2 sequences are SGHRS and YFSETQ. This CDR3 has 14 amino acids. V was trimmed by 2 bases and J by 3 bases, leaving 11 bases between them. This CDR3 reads CASSLQDTYTEAFF. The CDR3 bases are TGCGCCAGCAGCTTACAGGACACTTACACTGAAGCTTTCTTT.

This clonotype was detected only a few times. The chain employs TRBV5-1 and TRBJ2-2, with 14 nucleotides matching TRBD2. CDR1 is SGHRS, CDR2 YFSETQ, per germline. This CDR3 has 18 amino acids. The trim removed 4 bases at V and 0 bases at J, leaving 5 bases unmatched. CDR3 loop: CASSPGLAGAANTGELFF. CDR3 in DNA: TGCGCCAGCAGCCCGGGACTAGCGGGAGCCGCGAACACCGGGGAGCTGTTTTTT.

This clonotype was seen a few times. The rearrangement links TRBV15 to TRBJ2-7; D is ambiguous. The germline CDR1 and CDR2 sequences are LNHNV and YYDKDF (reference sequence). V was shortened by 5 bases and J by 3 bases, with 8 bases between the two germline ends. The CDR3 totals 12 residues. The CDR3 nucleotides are TGTGCCACCAGCCCTGATCTCTACGAGCAGTACGTC. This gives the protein CATSPDLYEQYV.

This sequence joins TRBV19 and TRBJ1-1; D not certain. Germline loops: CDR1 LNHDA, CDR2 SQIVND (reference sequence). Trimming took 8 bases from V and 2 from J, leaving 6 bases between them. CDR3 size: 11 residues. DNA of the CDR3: TGTGCCAGTTTGCGTAACACTGAAGCTTTCTTT. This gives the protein CASLRNTEAFF.

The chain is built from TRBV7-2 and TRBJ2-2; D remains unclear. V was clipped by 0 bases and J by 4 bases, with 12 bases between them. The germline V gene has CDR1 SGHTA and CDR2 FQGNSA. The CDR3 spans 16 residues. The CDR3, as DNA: TGTGCCAGCAGCTTAGCGCTTCTCCTTTCCACCGGGGAGCTGTTTTTT. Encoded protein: CASSLALLLSTGELFF.

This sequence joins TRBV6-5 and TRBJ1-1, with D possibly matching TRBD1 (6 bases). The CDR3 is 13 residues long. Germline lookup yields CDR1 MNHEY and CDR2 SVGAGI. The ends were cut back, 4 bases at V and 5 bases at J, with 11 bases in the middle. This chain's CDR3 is CASSFFRGTEAFF. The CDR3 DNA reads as TGTGCCAGCAGTTTTTTCAGGGGAACTGAAGCTTTCTTT.

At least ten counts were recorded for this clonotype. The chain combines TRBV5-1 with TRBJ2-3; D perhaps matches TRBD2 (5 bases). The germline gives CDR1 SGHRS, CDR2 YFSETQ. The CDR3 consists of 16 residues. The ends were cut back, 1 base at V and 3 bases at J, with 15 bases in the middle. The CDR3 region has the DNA TGCGCCAGCAGCTTGAGCGACTACCCAAGAACAGATACGCAGTATTTT. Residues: CASSLSDYPRTDTQYF.

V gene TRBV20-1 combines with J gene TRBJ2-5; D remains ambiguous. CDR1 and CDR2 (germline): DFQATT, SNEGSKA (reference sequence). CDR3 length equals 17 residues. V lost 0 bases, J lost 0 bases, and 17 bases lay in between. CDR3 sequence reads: CSARDKPGLMYQETQYF. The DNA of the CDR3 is TGCAGTGCTAGAGATAAACCGGGTCTCATGTACCAAGAGACCCAGTACTTC.

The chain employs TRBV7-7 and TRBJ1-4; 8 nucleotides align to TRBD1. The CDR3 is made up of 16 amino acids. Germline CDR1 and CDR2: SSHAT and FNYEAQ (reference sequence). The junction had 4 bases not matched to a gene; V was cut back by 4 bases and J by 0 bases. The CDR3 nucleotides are TGTGCCAGCAGCTCGGACAGGGACCCAACTAATGAAAAACTGTTTTTT. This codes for CASSSDRDPTNEKLFF.

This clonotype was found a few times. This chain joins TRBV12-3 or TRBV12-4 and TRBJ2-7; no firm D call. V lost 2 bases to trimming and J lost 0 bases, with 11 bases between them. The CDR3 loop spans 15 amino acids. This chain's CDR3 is CASSLRRQSSYEQYF. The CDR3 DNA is TGTGCCAGCAGTTTACGGCGCCAGAGCTCCTACGAGCAGTACTTC.

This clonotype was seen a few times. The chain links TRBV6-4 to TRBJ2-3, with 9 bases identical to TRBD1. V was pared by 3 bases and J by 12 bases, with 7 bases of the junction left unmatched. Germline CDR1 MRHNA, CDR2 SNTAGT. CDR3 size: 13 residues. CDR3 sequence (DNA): TGTGCCAGCAGTGAGGGTACAGGGGGCCGTCAGTATTTT. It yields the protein CASSEGTGGRQYF.

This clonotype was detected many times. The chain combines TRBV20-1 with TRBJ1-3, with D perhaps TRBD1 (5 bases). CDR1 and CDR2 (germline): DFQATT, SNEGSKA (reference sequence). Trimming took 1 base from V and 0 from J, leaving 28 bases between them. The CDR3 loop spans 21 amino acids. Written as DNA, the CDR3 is TGCAGTGCTAGAGGCTCCGATTTAGCTAGCTGGGGCCGACACTCTGGAAACACCATATATTTT. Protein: CSARGSDLASWGRHSGNTIYF.

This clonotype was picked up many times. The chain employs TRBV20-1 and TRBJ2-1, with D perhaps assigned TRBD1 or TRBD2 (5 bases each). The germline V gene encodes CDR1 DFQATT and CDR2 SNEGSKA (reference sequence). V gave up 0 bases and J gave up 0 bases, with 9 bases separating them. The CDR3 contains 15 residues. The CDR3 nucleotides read TGCAGTGCTAGAGATCCAGGGAGCTCCTACAATGAGCAGTTCTTC. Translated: CSARDPGSSYNEQFF.

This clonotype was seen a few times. The CDR3 here is CASRVRETQYF. In DNA form, the CDR3 reads TGTGCCAGCAGAGTCAGGGAGACCCAGTACTTC. V gene TRBV27 combines with J gene TRBJ2-5; D is unclear. This CDR3 comprises 11 residues. Trimming removed 6 bases from V and 5 bases from J, with 7 bases in between. Germline lookup yields CDR1 MNHEY and CDR2 SMNVEV (reference sequence).

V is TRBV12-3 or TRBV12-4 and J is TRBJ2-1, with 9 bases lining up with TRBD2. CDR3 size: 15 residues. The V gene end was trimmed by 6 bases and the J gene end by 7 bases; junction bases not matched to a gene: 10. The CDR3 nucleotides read TGTGCCAGCAGAAAGCCGGGACTAGCTTTAAATGAGCAGTTCTTC. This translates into CASRKPGLALNEQFF.

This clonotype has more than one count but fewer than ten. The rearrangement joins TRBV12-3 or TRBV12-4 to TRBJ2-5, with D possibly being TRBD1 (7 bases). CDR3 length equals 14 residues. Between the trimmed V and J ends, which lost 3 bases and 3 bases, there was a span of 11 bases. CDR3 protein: CASSFGRGEETQYF. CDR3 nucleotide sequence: TGTGCCAGCAGTTTTGGCAGGGGGGAAGAGACCCAGTACTTC.

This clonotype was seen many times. The CDR3 loop is CSARGGRFVRETQYF. The CDR3 nucleotides are TGCAGTGCTAGAGGGGGCAGATTCGTCCGAGAGACCCAGTACTTC. The J gene is TRBJ2-5, the V gene TRBV20-1; TRBD1 is a possible D gene (5 bases). The CDR3 runs 15 residues. V lost 1 base to trimming and J lost 4 bases, with 16 bases between them. CDR1 and CDR2 from the germline V gene are DFQATT and SNEGSKA (reference sequence).

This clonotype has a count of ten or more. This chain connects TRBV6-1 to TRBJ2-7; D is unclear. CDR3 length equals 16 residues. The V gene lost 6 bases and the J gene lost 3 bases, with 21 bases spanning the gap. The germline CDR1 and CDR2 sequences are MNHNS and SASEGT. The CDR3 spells CASSPETSGRIYEQYF. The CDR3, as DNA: TGTGCCAGCAGCCCTGAGACCTCTGGACGGATCTACGAGCAGTACTTC.